The rows below give T cell receptor beta chains drawn from one sample of a study of human T cells and chemical hapten exposure. TCRdb redid the calling of the RACE reads with MiXCR, one entry per CDR3 protein. In the table there are 180,000 or so distinct CDR3 sequences, about a fifth of which are singletons. The input for sequencing was whole blood, taken in connection with sensitization to the hapten diphenylcyclopropenone (DPC). The receptors here all came from a woman aged 45-65 years with alopecia areata. Some clones in this sample may be carry-over from other donors' samples. Both conserved end residues are part of each CDR3. Each record gives: V gene, D gene, J gene, clone size, CDR3 DNA, CDR3 protein. The D gene is left open where the match is weak. The size entry is marked missing in some rows and otherwise reads once, few, many or a size class.

TRBV20-1	NA	TRBJ2-6	NA	TGCAGTGTTAGTGGGGGCTGGGGGCGATCTGGGGCCAACGTCCTGACTTTC	CSVSGGWGRSGANVLTF
TRBV3-1	NA	TRBJ2-1	NA	TGTGCCAGCAGCCAAGTCCGGGACCCCGGGAAGAATGAGCAGTTCTTC	CASSQVRDPGKNEQFF
TRBV12-3/TRBV12-4	NA	TRBJ2-4	few	TGTGCCAGCCAAAACAGGGAAGGAGGCATTCAGTACTTC	CASQNREGGIQYF
TRBV6-5	NA	TRBJ1-1	few	TGTGCCAGCAGGCGAGGGACCACTGAAGCTTTCTTT	CASRRGTTEAFF
TRBV7-9	TRBD2	TRBJ2-4	NA	TGTGCCAGCAGCTCTGGACTAGCCGAAAACATTCAGTACTTC	CASSSGLAENIQYF
TRBV12-3/TRBV12-4	NA	TRBJ2-5	NA	TGTGCCAGCAGTTCTAATAGGGGGGGGCGTGAGACCCAGTACTTC	CASSSNRGGRETQYF
TRBV7-9	NA	TRBJ2-5	NA	TGTGCCAGCACCCCCGGGCGGGCCCAGGAGACCCAGTACTTC	CASTPGRAQETQYF
TRBV20-1	NA	TRBJ2-1	NA	TGCAGTGCTAGAGAGGGTCGAGGGAATAGGCGCAATGAGCAGTTCTTC	CSAREGRGNRRNEQFF
TRBV2	NA	TRBJ2-5	NA	TGTGCCAGCAGTGACTTAATGGACACCGAAGAGACCCAGTACTTC	CASSDLMDTEETQYF
TRBV7-2	TRBD2	TRBJ2-2	few	TGTGCCAGCACCCGGCGGGGGGCAGACACCGGGGAGCTGTTTTTT	CASTRRGADTGELFF
TRBV6-5	NA	TRBJ1-1	NA	TGTGCCAGCAGTTACTCGCCGGCAGGGAGGACTGAAGCTTTCTTT	CASSYSPAGRTEAFF
TRBV4-2	TRBD1	TRBJ1-5	NA	TGTGCCAGCAGCCAGACAGGGGGCGATCAGCCCCAGCATTTT	CASSQTGGDQPQHF
TRBV7-3	TRBD2	TRBJ2-3	NA	TGTGCCAGCAGCTTGGGAGGGTCAGATACGCAGTATTTT	CASSLGGSDTQYF
TRBV6-2/TRBV6-3	TRBD2	TRBJ2-1	once	TGTGCCAGCAGGCGGACTAGCGGATCCTACAATGAGCAGTTCTTC	CASRRTSGSYNEQFF
TRBV29-1	TRBD1	TRBJ1-2	many	TGCAGCGTATCGGACAGGGGGCTAAACTATGGCTACACCTTC	CSVSDRGLNYGYTF
TRBV2	TRBD2	TRBJ2-1	NA	TGTGCCAGCAGTGATAGCGGGAGCTCCTACAATGAGCAGTTCTTC	CASSDSGSSYNEQFF
TRBV3-1	NA	TRBJ2-1	few	TGTGCCAGCAGCCAAGATTGGTCCAGCTCCTACAATGAGCAGTTCTTC	CASSQDWSSSYNEQFF
TRBV2	TRBD1	TRBJ1-6	NA	TGTGTCAGCAGTGTGGACAGGGGGCGGGATTCACCCCTCCACTTT	CVSSVDRGRDSPLHF
TRBV30	NA	TRBJ2-7	few	TGTGCCTGGAGTAGGGACGGTCCCTACGAGCAGTACTTC	CAWSRDGPYEQYF
TRBV29-1	NA	TRBJ1-4	NA	TGCAGCGTCCGAGGACGGACCAATGAAAAGCTGTTTTTT	CSVRGRTNEKLFF
TRBV5-1	NA	TRBJ1-6	few	TGCGCCAGCAGCTTGGATTCGAATTCACCCCTCCACTTT	CASSLDSNSPLHF
TRBV28	TRBD1	TRBJ1-4	NA	TGTGCCAGCAGTTTGTGGACAGGGATGAATGAAAAACTGTTTTTT	CASSLWTGMNEKLFF
TRBV9	TRBD1	TRBJ1-2	many	TGTGCCAGCATAGGAGACAGGGGAGTAGCTAACTATGGCTACACCTTC	CASIGDRGVANYGYTF
TRBV5-1	NA	TRBJ2-5	few	TGCGCCAGCAGCTCGGCGGCGGGGGAGACCCAGTACTTC	CASSSAAGETQYF
TRBV20-1	NA	TRBJ1-5	once	TGCAGTGCTAGAAAGGGGCTGAGTGGTCAGCCCCAGCATTTT	CSARKGLSGQPQHF
TRBV27	NA	TRBJ2-7	once	TGTGCCAGCAGTACATCCTCTTTCTGGCGGGGTACCTACGAGCAGTACTTC	CASSTSSFWRGTYEQYF
TRBV6-5	NA	TRBJ2-2	once	TGTGCCAGCAGCCCTTCTAGCGACTACACCGGGGAGCTGTTTTTT	CASSPSSDYTGELFF
TRBV7-9	NA	TRBJ2-4	NA	TGTGCCAGCAGCTCCGGGGTCAAGTACTTC	CASSSGVKYF
TRBV30	NA	TRBJ1-1	few	TGTGCCTGGAGCCTTAGTTTGAAGAACACTGAAGCTTTCTTT	CAWSLSLKNTEAFF
TRBV10-3	TRBD2	TRBJ2-3	few	TGTGCCATCCGGAGCGGGAGTGAGGCAGATACGCAGTATTTT	CAIRSGSEADTQYF
TRBV15	TRBD1	TRBJ1-6	NA	TGTGCCACCAGCAGGCCGGGACAGGGGCCGAATTCACCCCTCCACTTT	CATSRPGQGPNSPLHF
TRBV15	NA	TRBJ2-6	NA	TGTGCCACCAGCAGAGATAGGGAGGCGGCCAACGTCCTGACTTTC	CATSRDREAANVLTF
TRBV24-1	NA	TRBJ2-3	NA	TGTGCCACCAGTGATAGCGGAGCTAGCGATACGCAGTATTTT	CATSDSGASDTQYF
TRBV7-9	TRBD1	TRBJ2-5	few	TGTGCCAGCAGCCCCAGACAGGGCCAAGAGACCCAGTACTTC	CASSPRQGQETQYF
TRBV10-3	NA	TRBJ2-5	few	TGTGCCATCAGTGAGTCTCGGACTGAACAAGAGACCCAGTACTTC	CAISESRTEQETQYF
TRBV18	NA	TRBJ1-3	few	TGTGCCAGCTCACCAATGGGCGCCTCTGGAAACACCATATATTTT	CASSPMGASGNTIYF
TRBV29-1	NA	TRBJ1-1	many	TGCAGCGTTTTGAACACTGAAGCTTTCTTT	CSVLNTEAFF
TRBV21-1	NA	TRBJ1-5	NA	TGTGCCAGCAGCATAAGGGTTCTTGGCAATCAGCCCCAGCATTTT	CASSIRVLGNQPQHF
TRBV2	NA	TRBJ1-2	NA	TGTGCCAGCAGTTGGGACACTAGTAGCTATGGCTACACCTTC	CASSWDTSSYGYTF
TRBV20-1	NA	TRBJ1-6	NA	TGCAGTGCTCCTTCTCTCCAGGGGACGAGTGATTCACCCCTCCACTTT	CSAPSLQGTSDSPLHF
TRBV11-3	NA	TRBJ2-1	few	TGTGCCAGCAGCGAGATCAGGGGCTCCTACAATGAGCAGTTCTTC	CASSEIRGSYNEQFF
TRBV11-1	NA	TRBJ2-1	NA	TGTGCCAGCAGCTTATCCGGGAACAATGAGCAGTTCTTC	CASSLSGNNEQFF
TRBV20-1	TRBD2	TRBJ2-7	NA	TGCAGTGCTACCCTAAGCGGGAGGCTTTACGAGCAGTACTTC	CSATLSGRLYEQYF
TRBV27	NA	TRBJ2-7	few	TGTGCCAGCAGTTTATTCTTTGGGAGTGCCTACGAGCAGTACTTC	CASSLFFGSAYEQYF
TRBV4-2	TRBD2	TRBJ2-1	few	TGTGCCAGCAGCGCAACCGGGACTAGCTTTGGGAATGAGCAGTTCTTC	CASSATGTSFGNEQFF